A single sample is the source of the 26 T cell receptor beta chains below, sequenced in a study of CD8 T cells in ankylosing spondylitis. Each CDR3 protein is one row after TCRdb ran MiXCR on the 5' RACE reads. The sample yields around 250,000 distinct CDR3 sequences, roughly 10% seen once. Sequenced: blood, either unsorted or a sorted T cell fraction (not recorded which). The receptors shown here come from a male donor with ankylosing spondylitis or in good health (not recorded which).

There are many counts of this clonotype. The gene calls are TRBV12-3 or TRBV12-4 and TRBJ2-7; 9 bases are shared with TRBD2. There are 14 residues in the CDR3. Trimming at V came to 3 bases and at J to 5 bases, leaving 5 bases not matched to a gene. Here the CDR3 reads CASSLAGGMDEQYF. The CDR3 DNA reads TGTGCCAGCAGTTTGGCGGGGGGGATGGACGAGCAGTACTTC.

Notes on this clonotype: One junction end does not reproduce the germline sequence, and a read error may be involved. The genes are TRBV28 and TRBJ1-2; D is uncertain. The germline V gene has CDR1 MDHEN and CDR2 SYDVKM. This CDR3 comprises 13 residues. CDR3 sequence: CAGSSGSNYGYTF. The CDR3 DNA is TGTGCCGGCAGTTCCGGGAGTAACTATGGCTACACCTTC.

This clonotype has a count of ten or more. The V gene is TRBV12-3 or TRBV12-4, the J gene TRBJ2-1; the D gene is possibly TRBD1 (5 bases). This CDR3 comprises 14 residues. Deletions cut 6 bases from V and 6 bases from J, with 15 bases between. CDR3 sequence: CASRDGRALNEQFF. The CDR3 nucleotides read TGTGCCAGCAGGGACGGCAGGGCCCTCAATGAGCAGTTCTTC.

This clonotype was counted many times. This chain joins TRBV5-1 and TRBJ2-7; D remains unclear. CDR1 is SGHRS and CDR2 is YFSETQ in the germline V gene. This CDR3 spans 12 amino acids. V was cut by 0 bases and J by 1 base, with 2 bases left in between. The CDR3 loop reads CASSLESYEQYF. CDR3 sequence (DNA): TGCGCCAGCAGCTTGGAGTCCTACGAGCAGTACTTC. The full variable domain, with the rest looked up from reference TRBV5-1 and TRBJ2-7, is KAGVTQTPRYLIKTRGQQVTLSCSPISGHRSVSWYQQTPGQGLQFLFEYFSETQRNKGNFPGRFSGRQFSNSRSEMNVSTLELGDSALYLCASSLESYEQYFGPGTRLTVT.

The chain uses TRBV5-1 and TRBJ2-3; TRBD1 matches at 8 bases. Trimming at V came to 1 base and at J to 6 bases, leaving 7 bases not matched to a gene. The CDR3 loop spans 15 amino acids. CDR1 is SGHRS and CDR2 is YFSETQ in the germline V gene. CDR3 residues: CASSLRQGASDTQYF. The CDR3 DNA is TGCGCCAGCAGCTTGCGTCAGGGGGCTTCGGATACGCAGTATTTT.

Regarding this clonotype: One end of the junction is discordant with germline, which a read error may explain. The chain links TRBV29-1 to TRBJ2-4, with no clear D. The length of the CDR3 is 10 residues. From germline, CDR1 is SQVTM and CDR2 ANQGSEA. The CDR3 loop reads CCVESDIQYF. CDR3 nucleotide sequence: TGCTGCGTTGAAAGTGACATTCAGTACTTC. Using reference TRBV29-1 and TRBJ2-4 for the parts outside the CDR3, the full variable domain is SAVISQKPSRDICQRGTSLTIQCQVDSQVTMMFWYRQQPGQSLTLIATANQGSEATYESGFVIDKFPISRPNLTFSTLTVSNMSPEDSSIYLCCVESDIQYFGAGTRLSVL.

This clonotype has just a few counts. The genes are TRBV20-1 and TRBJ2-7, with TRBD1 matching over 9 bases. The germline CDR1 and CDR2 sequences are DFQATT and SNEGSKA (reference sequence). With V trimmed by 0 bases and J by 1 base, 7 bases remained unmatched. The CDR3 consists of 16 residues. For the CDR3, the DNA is TGCAGTGCTAGAGATCCGGGGACAGGGCCGTCCTACGAGCAGTACTTC. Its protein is CSARDPGTGPSYEQYF.

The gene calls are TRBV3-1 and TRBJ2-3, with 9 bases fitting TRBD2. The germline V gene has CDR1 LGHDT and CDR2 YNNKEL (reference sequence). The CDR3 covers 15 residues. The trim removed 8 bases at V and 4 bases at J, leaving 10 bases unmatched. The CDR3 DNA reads TGTGCCAGCTGCCCCGGGACTAGCACGGCAGATACGCAGTATTTT. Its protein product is CASCPGTSTADTQYF.

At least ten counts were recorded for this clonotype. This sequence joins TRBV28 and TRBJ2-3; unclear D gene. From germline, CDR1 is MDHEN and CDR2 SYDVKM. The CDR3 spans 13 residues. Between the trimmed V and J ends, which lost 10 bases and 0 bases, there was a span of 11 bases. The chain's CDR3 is CATNSPSTDTQYF. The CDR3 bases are TGTGCCACTAATAGTCCTAGCACAGATACGCAGTATTTT. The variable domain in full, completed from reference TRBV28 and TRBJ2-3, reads DVKVTQSSRYLVKRTGEKVFLECVQDMDHENMFWYRQDPGLGLRLIYFSYDVKMKEKGDIPEGYSVSREKKERFSLILESASTNQTSMYLCATNSPSTDTQYFGPGTRLTVL.

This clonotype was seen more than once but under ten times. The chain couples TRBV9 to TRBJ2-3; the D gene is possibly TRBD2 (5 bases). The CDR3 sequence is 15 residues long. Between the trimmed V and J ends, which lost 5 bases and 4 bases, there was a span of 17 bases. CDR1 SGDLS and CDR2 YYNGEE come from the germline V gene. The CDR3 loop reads CASSLTSSAADTQYF. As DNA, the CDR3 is TGTGCCAGCAGTTTAACTAGTTCAGCGGCAGATACGCAGTATTTT. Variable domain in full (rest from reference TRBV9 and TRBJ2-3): DSGVTQTPKHLITATGQRVTLRCSPRSGDLSVYWYQQSLDQGLQFLIQYYNGEERAKGNILERFSAQQFPDLHSELNLSSLELGDSALYFCASSLTSSAADTQYFGPGTRLTVL.

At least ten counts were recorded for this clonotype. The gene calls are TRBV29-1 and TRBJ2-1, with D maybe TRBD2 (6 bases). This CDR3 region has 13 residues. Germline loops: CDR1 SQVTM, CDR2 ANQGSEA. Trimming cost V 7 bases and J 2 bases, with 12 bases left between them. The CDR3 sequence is CSGGARAYNEQFF. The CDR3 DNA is TGCAGCGGCGGGGCGAGAGCCTACAATGAGCAGTTCTTC.

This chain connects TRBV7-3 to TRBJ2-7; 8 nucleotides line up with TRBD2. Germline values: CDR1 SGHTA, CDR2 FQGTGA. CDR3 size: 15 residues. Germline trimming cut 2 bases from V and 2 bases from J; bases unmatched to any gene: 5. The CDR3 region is CASSLSGGRTYEQYF. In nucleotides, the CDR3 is TGTGCCAGCAGCTTATCGGGGGGGAGAACCTACGAGCAGTACTTC.

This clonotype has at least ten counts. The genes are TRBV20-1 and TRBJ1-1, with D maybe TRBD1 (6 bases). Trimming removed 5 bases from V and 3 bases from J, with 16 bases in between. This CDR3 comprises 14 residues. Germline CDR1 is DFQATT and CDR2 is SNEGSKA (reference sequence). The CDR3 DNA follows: TGCAGTGCTCTGGGGGCACAGGAGTACACTGAAGCTTTCTTT. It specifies CSALGAQEYTEAFF.

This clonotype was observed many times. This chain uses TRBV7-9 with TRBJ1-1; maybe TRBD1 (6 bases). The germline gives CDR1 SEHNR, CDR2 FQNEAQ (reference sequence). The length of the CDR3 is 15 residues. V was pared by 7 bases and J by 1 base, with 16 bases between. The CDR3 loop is CASNPRGMTNTEAFF. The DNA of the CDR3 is TGTGCCAGCAATCCCAGGGGTATGACGAACACTGAAGCTTTCTTT.

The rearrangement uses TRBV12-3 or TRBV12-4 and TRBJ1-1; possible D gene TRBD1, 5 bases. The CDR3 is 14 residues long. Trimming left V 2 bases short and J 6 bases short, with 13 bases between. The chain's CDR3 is CASSLRQGVAEAFF. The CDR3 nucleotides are TGTGCCAGCAGTTTAAGGCAGGGCGTCGCTGAAGCTTTCTTT.

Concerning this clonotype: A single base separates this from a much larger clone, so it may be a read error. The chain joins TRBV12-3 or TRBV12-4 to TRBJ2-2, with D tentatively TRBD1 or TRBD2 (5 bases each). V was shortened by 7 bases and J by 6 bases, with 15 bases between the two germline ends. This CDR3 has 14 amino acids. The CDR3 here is CASNRDGYAGELFF. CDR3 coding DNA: TGTGCCAGCAACCGGGACGGATACGCCGGGGAGCTGTTTTTT.

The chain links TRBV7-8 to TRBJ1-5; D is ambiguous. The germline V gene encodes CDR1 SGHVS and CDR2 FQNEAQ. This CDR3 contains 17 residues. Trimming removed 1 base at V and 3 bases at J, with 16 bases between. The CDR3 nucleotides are TGTGCCAGCAGCTTAGTGGCGACCGGGCAGATCAATCAGCCCCAGCATTTT. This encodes CASSLVATGQINQPQHF.

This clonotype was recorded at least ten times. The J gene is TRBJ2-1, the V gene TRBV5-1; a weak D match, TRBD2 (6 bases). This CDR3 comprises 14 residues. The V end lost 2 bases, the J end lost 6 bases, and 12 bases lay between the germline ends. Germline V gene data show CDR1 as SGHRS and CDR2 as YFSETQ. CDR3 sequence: CASSFLLAPNEQFF. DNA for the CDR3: TGCGCCAGCAGCTTCCTACTAGCCCCCAATGAGCAGTTCTTC.

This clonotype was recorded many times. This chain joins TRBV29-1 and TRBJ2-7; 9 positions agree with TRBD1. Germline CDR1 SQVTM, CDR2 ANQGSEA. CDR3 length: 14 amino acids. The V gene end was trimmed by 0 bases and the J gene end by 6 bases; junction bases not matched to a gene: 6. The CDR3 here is CSVEELQGASEQYF. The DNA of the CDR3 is TGCAGCGTTGAAGAACTACAGGGGGCTAGCGAGCAGTACTTC.

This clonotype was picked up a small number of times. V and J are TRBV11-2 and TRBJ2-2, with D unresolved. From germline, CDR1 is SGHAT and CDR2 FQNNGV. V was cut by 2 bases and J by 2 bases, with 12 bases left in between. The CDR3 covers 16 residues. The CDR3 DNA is TGTGCCAGCAGCTTACCCCCGGGCCCTAACACCGGGGAGCTGTTTTTT. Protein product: CASSLPPGPNTGELFF.

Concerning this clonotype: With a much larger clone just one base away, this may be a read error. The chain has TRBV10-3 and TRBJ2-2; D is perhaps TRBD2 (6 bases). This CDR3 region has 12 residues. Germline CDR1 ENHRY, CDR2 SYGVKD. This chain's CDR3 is CVSTGGDGELFF. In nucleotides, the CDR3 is TGTGTCTCCACGGGCGGGGACGGGGAGCTGTTTTTT.

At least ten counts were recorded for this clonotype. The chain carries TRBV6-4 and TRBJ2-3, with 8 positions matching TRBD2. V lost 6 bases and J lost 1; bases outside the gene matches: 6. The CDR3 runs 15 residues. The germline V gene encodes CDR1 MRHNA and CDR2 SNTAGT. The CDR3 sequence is CASSRETSGTDTQYF. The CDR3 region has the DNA TGTGCCAGCAGCAGGGAGACTAGCGGCACAGATACGCAGTATTTT.

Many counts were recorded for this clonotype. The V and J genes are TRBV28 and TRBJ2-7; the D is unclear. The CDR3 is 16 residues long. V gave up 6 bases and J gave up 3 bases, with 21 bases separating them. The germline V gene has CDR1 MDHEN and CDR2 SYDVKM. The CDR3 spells CASSTTGFVSDYEQYF. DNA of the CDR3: TGTGCCAGCAGCACTACTGGGTTCGTCTCGGACTACGAGCAGTACTTC.

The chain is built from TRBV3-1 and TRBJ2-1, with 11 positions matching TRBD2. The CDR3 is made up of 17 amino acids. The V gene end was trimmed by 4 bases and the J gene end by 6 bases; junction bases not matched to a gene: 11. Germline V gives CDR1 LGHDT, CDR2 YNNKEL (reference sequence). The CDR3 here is CASSRDLLAGGPNEQFF. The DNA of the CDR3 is TGTGCCAGCAGCCGCGACCTCTTAGCGGGGGGGCCCAATGAGCAGTTCTTC.

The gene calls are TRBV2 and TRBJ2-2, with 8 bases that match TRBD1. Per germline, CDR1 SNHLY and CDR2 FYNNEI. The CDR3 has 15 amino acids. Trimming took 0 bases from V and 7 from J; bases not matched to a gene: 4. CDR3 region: CASSEANRGIGELFF. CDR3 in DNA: TGTGCCAGCAGTGAAGCGAACAGGGGGATCGGGGAGCTGTTTTTT.

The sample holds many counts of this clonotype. Here the CDR3 reads CASSRRTSGGVDTQYF. DNA of the CDR3: TGCGCCAGCAGCCGACGGACTAGCGGGGGTGTAGATACGCAGTATTTT. The V gene is TRBV5-1, the J gene TRBJ2-3; 13 nucleotides line up with TRBD2. Germline V gene sequence: CDR1 SGHRS, CDR2 YFSETQ. This CDR3 is built from 16 residues. J gave up 5 bases and V 4 bases, and 7 bases lay outside the gene matches.